What follows are 14 T cell receptor beta chains derived from one specimen sequenced in a study of T cells in Graves' hyperthyroidism and ophthalmopathy. Researchers amplified the TCR beta CDR3 regions from RNA transcripts. Researchers ran a first-round RT-PCR on the TCR CDR3 using the HTBI primer set. Each CDR3 protein gets one entry after TCRdb re-called the multiplex PCR reads with MiXCR. Found here are fewer than 800,000 distinct CDR3 sequences, about 15% of them singletons; the top ten hold 8.4%. The sequencing sample was made of blood. Receptors were obtained from a man between 18 and 35 years old with Graves' hyperthyroidism.

This clonotype has only a few counts. A read error may produce the germline difference seen at one junction end. The V gene is TRBV6-1, the J gene TRBJ2-2; TRBD2 matches at 14 bases. CDR1 is MNHNS and CDR2 is SASEGT in the germline V gene. The CDR3 sequence is 17 residues long. CDR3: CASREGLAGGITGELFF. DNA for the CDR3: TGTGCCAGCAGGGAAGGACTAGCGGGAGGCATCACCGGGGAGCTGTTTTTT.

In its sample, this clonotype was seen many times. V and J are TRBV20-1 and TRBJ1-6; 7 nucleotides match TRBD1. The CDR3 totals 13 residues. The V segment lost 4 bases and the J segment 9 bases; nucleotides outside the gene matches: 6. Germline values: CDR1 DFQATT, CDR2 SNEGSKA (reference sequence). For the CDR3, the DNA is TGCAGTGCTATAGGAGGGGGCTCTTCACCCCTCCACTTT. Amino acids: CSAIGGGSSPLHF.

This clonotype has just a few counts. The rearrangement joins TRBV9 to TRBJ2-1; 10 bases fit TRBD2. The junction had 5 bases not matched to a gene; V was cut back by 0 bases and J by 5 bases. The CDR3 loop spans 16 amino acids. Germline lookup yields CDR1 SGDLS and CDR2 YYNGEE. The CDR3 here is CASSVGTSGVDNEQFF. CDR3 DNA sequence: TGTGCCAGCAGCGTAGGGACTAGCGGTGTCGACAATGAGCAGTTCTTC.

This clonotype was detected ten times or more. The chain is built from TRBV18 and TRBJ2-1; 9 nucleotides line up with TRBD1. With 3 bases clipped from V and 2 bases from J, the junction kept 5 bases outside the gene matches. CDR1 KGHSH and CDR2 LQKENI come from the germline V gene. The CDR3 consists of 16 residues. DNA for the CDR3: TGTGCCAGCTCACCGGGGGACAGGGCGGCCTACAATGAGCAGTTCTTC. Translating gives CASSPGDRAAYNEQFF.

This clonotype was seen a handful of times. The rearrangement joins TRBV12-3 or TRBV12-4 to TRBJ1-5, with D tentatively TRBD1 (5 bases). V was clipped by 10 bases and J by 3 bases, with 13 bases between them. The CDR3 loop spans 13 amino acids. CDR3 protein: CATSGGANQPQHF. The CDR3 DNA reads as TGTGCCACCTCTGGAGGGGCCAATCAGCCCCAGCATTTT.

The V and J genes are TRBV2 and TRBJ1-2; D is perhaps TRBD1 (6 bases). This CDR3 spans 13 amino acids. Trimming pared 7 bases from V and 4 bases from J, leaving 13 bases between. Germline lookup yields CDR1 SNHLY and CDR2 FYNNEI. CDR3 nucleotides: TGTGCCAGCAAGGGGGGGGCGATCTATGGCTACACCTTC. It yields the protein CASKGGAIYGYTF.

This clonotype was detected many times. V gene TRBV28 combines with J gene TRBJ1-1; D is perhaps TRBD1 (6 bases). The CDR3 is 15 amino acids. Per the germline V gene, CDR1 is MDHEN and CDR2 is SYDVKM. Trimming left V 4 bases short and J 1 base short, with 13 bases between. CDR3 amino acids: CASSSPGHPNTEAFF. The DNA of the CDR3 is TGTGCCAGCAGTTCGCCGGGACACCCGAACACTGAAGCTTTCTTT. Complete variable domain (other parts from reference TRBV28 and TRBJ1-1): DVKVTQSSRYLVKRTGEKVFLECVQDMDHENMFWYRQDPGLGLRLIYFSYDVKMKEKGDIPEGYSVSREKKERFSLILESASTNQTSMYLCASSSPGHPNTEAFFGQGTRLTVV.

This clonotype was recorded many times. The genes are TRBV27 and TRBJ1-2; 9 nucleotides line up with TRBD1. Germline CDR1 reads MNHEY; CDR2 reads SMNVEV (reference sequence). The CDR3 covers 16 residues. The V segment lost 0 bases and the J segment 2 bases; nucleotides outside the gene matches: 4. Here the CDR3 reads CASSLSQQGANYGYTF. DNA of the CDR3: TGTGCCAGCAGTTTATCTCAACAGGGGGCCAACTATGGCTACACCTTC.

J is TRBJ2-7 and V is TRBV27, with D possibly TRBD2 on 6 matching bases. Germline V lookup: CDR1 MNHEY, CDR2 SMNVEV (reference sequence). The CDR3 loop spans 13 amino acids. Trimming stripped 7 bases from V and 4 bases from J, with 14 bases between. CDR3 residues: CASMGRGTYEQYF. The DNA for the CDR3 is TGTGCCAGCATGGGCCGGGGGACGTACGAGCAGTACTTC.

This clonotype has at least ten counts. The CDR3 here is CASSQEDLISYNEQFF. The CDR3 coding sequence is TGTGCCAGCAGCCAAGAAGACCTGATCTCCTACAATGAGCAGTTCTTC. The chain joins TRBV3-1 to TRBJ2-1; D call uncertain. The ends were cut back, 0 bases at V and 0 bases at J, with 9 bases in the middle. Germline CDR1 and CDR2: LGHDT and YNNKEL (reference sequence). The CDR3 length is 16 residues.

This clonotype was detected a few times. This chain connects TRBV10-3 to TRBJ1-4; D is unclear. The CDR3 totals 15 residues. Germline V gives CDR1 ENHRY, CDR2 SYGVKD. V lost 6 bases and J lost 1, with 12 bases in between. CDR3 residues: CAIRANLETNEKLFF. CDR3 nucleotides: TGTGCCATCAGAGCTAACCTTGAAACTAATGAAAAACTGTTTTTT.

This clonotype was seen more than once but under ten times. The rearrangement links TRBV4-3 to TRBJ1-1; D is unclear. The CDR3 spans 15 residues. The germline V and J ends were trimmed by 3 bases and 6 bases, with 17 bases remaining between them. In germline, CDR1 is LGHNA, CDR2 YSLEER. The CDR3 DNA reads as TGCGCCAGCAGCCACTCCCGGGAGGGCGAGGCTGAAGCTTTCTTT. This codes for CASSHSREGEAEAFF.

There are many counts of this clonotype. The chain carries TRBV20-1 and TRBJ1-5; 7 nucleotides line up with TRBD1. The length of the CDR3 is 14 residues. J was trimmed by 7 bases and V by 0 bases; bases with no gene match: 6. Germline V gene sequence: CDR1 DFQATT, CDR2 SNEGSKA (reference sequence). This chain's CDR3 is CSARDQGVRQPQHF. The CDR3 DNA is TGCAGTGCTAGAGATCAGGGGGTTAGGCAGCCCCAGCATTTT.

This clonotype was observed many times. J is TRBJ2-7 and V is TRBV28, with D hard to call. V shed 5 bases and J shed 2 bases, with 10 bases lying between them. CDR3 length: 13 amino acids. From germline, CDR1 is MDHEN and CDR2 SYDVKM. CDR3 bases: TGTGCCAGCAGTCCAACGGCGCCCTACGAGCAGTACTTC. As protein: CASSPTAPYEQYF.